This T cell receptor (beta chain) is from a study of blood T cell repertoires in COVID-19. On the study more broadly: T cells, B-cell-depleted T cells, or PBMCs provided the cDNA or gDNA that served as material.

Methods used by the authors: Reference gene primer amplification yielded estimated nucleated cell counts. Clones were read by immunoSEQ multiplex PCR, and TCRdb kept only the in-frame ones, dropping some. The D gene and trimming were derived from the DNA, and the V and J assignments and clone size from that table. The sample shows 150,000 to 200,000 clones, almost 80% of them seen only once. This clone appeared a few times. Germline V gene data show CDR1 as SGHRS and CDR2 as YFSETQ. The junction had 8 bases not matched to a gene; V was cut back by 3 bases and J by 1 base. CDR3 size: 16 residues. This TCR was recovered from a man aged 55 to 70 with active or convalescent COVID-19. The rearrangement uses TRBV5-1 and TRBJ1-1; 8 bases map to TRBD1. Source material: peripheral blood. The CDR3 is CASSSRGQGSNTEAFF. In DNA form, the CDR3 reads TGCGCCAGCAGCTCCCGAGGACAGGGATCGAACACTGAAGCTTTCTTT.